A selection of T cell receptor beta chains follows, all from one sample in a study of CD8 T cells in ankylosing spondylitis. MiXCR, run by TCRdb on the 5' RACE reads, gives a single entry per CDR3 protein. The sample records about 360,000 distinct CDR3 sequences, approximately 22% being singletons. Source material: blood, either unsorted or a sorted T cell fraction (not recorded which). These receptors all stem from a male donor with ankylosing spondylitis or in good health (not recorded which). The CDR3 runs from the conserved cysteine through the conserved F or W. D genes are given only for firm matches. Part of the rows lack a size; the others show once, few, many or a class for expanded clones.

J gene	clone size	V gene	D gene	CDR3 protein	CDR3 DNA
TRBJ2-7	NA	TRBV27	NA	CASSLYTQHSYEQYF	TGTGCCAGCAGTTTATACACCCAACACTCCTACGAGCAGTACTTC
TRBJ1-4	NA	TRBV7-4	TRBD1	CASSSGQGYEKLFF	TGTGCCAGCAGCTCGGGACAGGGTTATGAAAAACTGTTTTTT
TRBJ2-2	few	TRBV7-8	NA	CASSRTPGELFF	TGTGCCAGCAGCAGGACGCCCGGGGAGCTGTTTTTT
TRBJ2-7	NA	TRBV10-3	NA	CAISDTGISYEQYF	TGTGCCATCAGTGACACAGGGATCTCCTACGAGCAGTACTTC
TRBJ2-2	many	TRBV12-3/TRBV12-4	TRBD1	CASSPSTGDGELFF	TGTGCCAGCAGTCCCTCGACAGGGGACGGGGAGCTGTTTTTT
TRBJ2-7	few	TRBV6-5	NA	CASTDMYEQYF	TGTGCCAGCACTGACATGTACGAGCAGTACTTC
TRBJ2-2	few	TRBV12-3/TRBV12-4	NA	CASRPGEYTGELFF	TGTGCCAGCAGGCCCGGGGAATACACCGGGGAGCTGTTTTTT
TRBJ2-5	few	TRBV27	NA	CASSLSFGGPQETQYF	TGTGCCAGCAGCCTTTCCTTTGGGGGCCCCCAAGAGACCCAGTACTTC
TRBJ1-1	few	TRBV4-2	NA	CASSQDGGTTEAFF	TGTGCCAGCAGCCAAGATGGCGGGACCACTGAAGCTTTCTTT
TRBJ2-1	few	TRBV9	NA	CASSVGGGSEQFF	TGTGCCAGCAGCGTAGGAGGGGGGTCTGAGCAGTTCTTC
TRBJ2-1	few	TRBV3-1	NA	CASSLQGYEQFF	TGTGCCAGCAGCCTCCAGGGATATGAGCAGTTCTTC
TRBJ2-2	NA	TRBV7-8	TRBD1	CASSSPGTAITTGELFF	TGTGCCAGCAGCTCCCCGGGGACAGCCATCACCACCGGGGAGCTGTTTTTT
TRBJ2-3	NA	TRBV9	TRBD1	CASSGQGITDTQYF	TGTGCCAGCAGCGGACAGGGGATAACAGATACGCAGTATTTT
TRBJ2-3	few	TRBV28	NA	CASEGPGSADTQYF	TGTGCCAGCGAGGGTCCGGGGAGCGCAGATACGCAGTATTTT
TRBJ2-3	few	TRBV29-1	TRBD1	CSATTDRGFTDTQYF	TGCAGCGCCACTACTGACAGGGGCTTCACAGATACGCAGTATTTT
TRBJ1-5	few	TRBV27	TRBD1	CASSLRGVNQPQHF	TGTGCCAGCAGCCTCAGGGGGGTCAATCAGCCCCAGCATTTT
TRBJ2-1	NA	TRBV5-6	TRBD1	CASSPGAGGAFDEQFF	TGTGCCAGCAGCCCTGGCGCAGGGGGCGCCTTCGATGAGCAGTTCTTC
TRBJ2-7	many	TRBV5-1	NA	CASSLAGGQQYF	TGCGCCAGCAGCTTGGCCGGAGGTCAGCAGTACTTC
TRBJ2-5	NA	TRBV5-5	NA	CASSLSQVVQTQYF	TGTGCCAGCAGCTTGAGTCAGGTGGTACAGACCCAGTACTTC
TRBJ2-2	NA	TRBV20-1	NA	CSAPDRYTGELFF	TGCAGTGCCCCAGACAGATACACCGGGGAGCTGTTTTTT
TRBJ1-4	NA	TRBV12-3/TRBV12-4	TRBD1	CASSWTGATNEKLFF	TGTGCCAGCAGTTGGACAGGGGCAACTAATGAAAAACTGTTTTTT
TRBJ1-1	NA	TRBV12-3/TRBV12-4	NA	CASSLLGSTEAFF	TGTGCCAGCAGTTTATTAGGCTCCACTGAAGCTTTCTTT
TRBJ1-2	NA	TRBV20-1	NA	CSALGGHETNYGYTF	TGCAGTGCTCTAGGGGGACACGAGACTAACTATGGCTACACCTTC
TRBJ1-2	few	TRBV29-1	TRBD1	CSVETRGPYYGYTF	TGCAGCGTTGAGACCAGGGGGCCTTACTATGGCTACACCTTC
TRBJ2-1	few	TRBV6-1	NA	CASSAYSYNEQFF	TGTGCCAGCAGTGCATATTCCTACAATGAGCAGTTCTTC
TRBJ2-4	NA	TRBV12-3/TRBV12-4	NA	CASTMGDTAKNIQYF	TGTGCCAGCACCATGGGAGACACCGCCAAAAACATTCAGTACTTC
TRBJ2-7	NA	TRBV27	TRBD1	CASSYDRGLFYEQYF	TGTGCCAGCAGTTATGACAGGGGGCTTTTCTACGAGCAGTACTTC